This entry lists 18 T cell receptor beta chains sequenced from one sample in a study of T cell changes during pregnancy in multiple sclerosis (dated by TCRdb to about 2019). Preparation of the library involved the immunoSEQ multiplex PCR assay. What TCRdb holds here is the immuneACCESS table cut down to in-frame rearrangements. Part of the clones is not present; checked against another copy, under half of the missing clones reflect an unresolved V gene, and the others are unexplained. The sample yields roughly 72,000 clones; approximately 88% were counted once. The ten largest account for around 0.9% of the sample. The starting material was peripheral blood, obtained in the first trimester of pregnancy. The receptor set was obtained from a female donor in good health, enrolled as a control in a pregnancy study.

The rearrangement uses TRBV6-6 and TRBJ2-5; unclear D gene. The germline gives CDR1 MNHNY, CDR2 SVGAGI (reference sequence). V lost 2 bases, J lost 5 bases, and 3 bases lay in between. The CDR3 covers 11 residues. CDR3 bases: TGTGCCAGCAGTTACGGCGAGACCCAGTACTTC. This sequence encodes CASSYGETQYF.

The chain links TRBV15 to TRBJ2-7; 9 bases are shared with TRBD1. This CDR3 has 16 amino acids. Germline CDR1 LNHNV, CDR2 YYDKDF (reference sequence). The V segment lost 5 bases and the J segment 0 bases; nucleotides outside the gene matches: 8. The CDR3 loop is CATSSRTGEISYEQYF. DNA of the CDR3: TGTGCCACCAGCTCTAGGACAGGGGAAATCTCCTACGAGCAGTACTTC.

This clone was found once. The genes are TRBV29-1 and TRBJ2-1; 7 nucleotides align to TRBD1. The CDR3 contains 12 residues. The V and J ends lost 4 bases and 8 bases, in that order; junction bases with no gene match: 5. Germline V gives CDR1 SQVTM, CDR2 ANQGSEA. The CDR3 coding sequence is TGCAGCGTTGGCGACCAGGGGGATGAGCAGTTCTTC. This translates into CSVGDQGDEQFF.

This rearrangement joins TRBV18 to TRBJ1-2; D is possibly TRBD1 (5 bases). The CDR3 length is 15 residues. V was pared by 1 base and J by 4 bases, with 13 bases between. From germline, CDR1 is KGHSH and CDR2 LQKENI. The CDR3 sequence is CASSPRQRSSYGYTF. CDR3 coding DNA: TGTGCCAGCTCACCACGACAGCGTAGCTCCTATGGCTACACCTTC.

The V gene is TRBV6-1, the J gene TRBJ1-4, with TRBD1 matching over 10 bases. V lost 3 bases and J lost 5; bases outside the gene matches: 0. Germline CDR1 MNHNS, CDR2 SASEGT. This CDR3 has 14 residues. The CDR3 DNA reads TGTGCCAGCAGTGAGGGACAGGGGAATGAAAAACTGTTTTTT. Encoded protein: CASSEGQGNEKLFF.

The rearrangement uses TRBV4-1 and TRBJ2-6; no reliable D call. Trimming left V 7 bases short and J 0 bases short, with 10 bases between. The CDR3 has 15 residues. Per germline, CDR1 MGHRA and CDR2 YSYEKL. Here the CDR3 DNA reads TGCGCCAGCACCGCATACAGCTCTGGGGCCAACGTCCTGACTTTC. Protein: CASTAYSSGANVLTF.

The chain combines TRBV9 with TRBJ2-7; 11 positions match TRBD1. The V gene end was trimmed by 0 bases and the J gene end by 4 bases; junction bases not matched to a gene: 6. Germline loops: CDR1 SGDLS, CDR2 YYNGEE. This CDR3 has 16 residues. The CDR3 protein is CASSVGRDRGLYEQYF. The CDR3 nucleotides are TGTGCCAGCAGCGTAGGAAGGGACAGGGGGTTATACGAGCAGTACTTC. The whole variable domain, remainder taken from reference TRBV9 and TRBJ2-7, is DSGVTQTPKHLITATGQRVTLRCSPRSGDLSVYWYQQSLDQGLQFLIQYYNGEERAKGNILERFSAQQFPDLHSELNLSSLELGDSALYFCASSVGRDRGLYEQYFGPGTRLTVT.

The gene calls are TRBV27 and TRBJ2-4; D gene ambiguous. V gave up 3 bases and J gave up 2 bases, with 11 bases separating them. Per the germline V gene, CDR1 is MNHEY and CDR2 is SMNVEV (reference sequence). The CDR3 length is 15 residues. CDR3 amino acids: CASSLDGVSKNIQYF. The CDR3 bases are TGTGCCAGCAGTTTGGATGGAGTATCCAAAAACATTCAGTACTTC.

This clone turned up a few times. The rearrangement joins TRBV9 to TRBJ2-1; D perhaps matches TRBD2 (5 bases). This CDR3 has 14 amino acids. Germline V CDR1 and CDR2: SGDLS, YYNGEE. The V end was cut by 4 bases, the J end by 3 bases, with 11 bases between. CDR3 region: CASSRLLNYNEQFF. CDR3 in DNA: TGTGCCAGCAGCAGACTACTAAACTACAATGAGCAGTTCTTC.

The chain joins TRBV7-9 to TRBJ2-1; 12 nucleotides line up with TRBD2. The CDR3 extends over 16 amino acids. V trimming: 5 bases; J trimming: 1 base; junction bases outside the gene matches: 3. The V gene's germline CDR1 is SEHNR and CDR2 FQNEAQ (reference sequence). This chain's CDR3 is CASSLTSGGSYNEQFF. CDR3 coding DNA: TGTGCCAGCAGCCTGACTAGCGGGGGATCCTACAATGAGCAGTTCTTC.

The chain links TRBV7-2 to TRBJ1-4; 7 bases agree with TRBD1. This CDR3 spans 15 amino acids. With V trimmed by 5 bases and J by 0 bases, 3 bases remained unmatched. The germline V gene has CDR1 SGHTA and CDR2 FQGNSA. The DNA for the CDR3 is TGTGCCAGCAGCGCCCAGGGGGCAACTAATGAAAAACTGTTTTTT. It is translated as CASSAQGATNEKLFF.

A remark on this clone: Relative to the germline gene, one junction end is altered; a read error may explain this. The V and J genes are TRBV6-1 and TRBJ2-1, with 8 nucleotides matching TRBD2. The germline V gene encodes CDR1 MNHNS and CDR2 SASEGT. There are 15 residues in the CDR3. CDR3 coding DNA: TGTGCCAGCAGAGAAGCGGGAGCTGGGTACAATGAGCAGTTCTTC. Translation: CASREAGAGYNEQFF.

The sample holds one count of this clone. The chain carries TRBV6-6 and TRBJ2-1; D is undetermined. The CDR3 consists of 16 residues. Germline V gene lookup returns CDR1 MNHNY and CDR2 SVGAGI (reference sequence). Trimming shortened V by 8 bases and J by 2 bases, and 19 bases separated the two germline ends. The CDR3 DNA reads as TGTGCCAGCTTTAGTCCAGGCTCCAGGACCTACAATGAGCAGTTCTTC. Translation: CASFSPGSRTYNEQFF.

The V call is TRBV19, the J call TRBJ2-7; D not resolved. Trimming took 5 bases from V and 0 from J, leaving 14 bases between them. CDR1 and CDR2 (germline): LNHDA, SQIVND (reference sequence). The CDR3 is 15 amino acids. CDR3 in amino acids: CASSPSVPSSYEQYF. The CDR3 DNA sequence: TGTGCCAGTAGTCCTTCCGTCCCGAGCTCCTACGAGCAGTACTTC.

The chain is built from TRBV27 and TRBJ1-2, with D perhaps matching TRBD1 (6 bases). V lost 8 bases to trimming and J lost 5 bases, with 18 bases between them. CDR1 and CDR2 from the germline V gene are MNHEY and SMNVEV (reference sequence). The CDR3 has 14 residues. The DNA for the CDR3 is TGTGCCAGCGGAACGGACAGAGCTCTATATGGCTACACCTTC. Its protein product is CASGTDRALYGYTF.

V usage is TRBV19 and J usage is TRBJ1-1; 8 bases match TRBD1. The CDR3 covers 15 residues. In germline, CDR1 is LNHDA, CDR2 SQIVND (reference sequence). V lost 6 bases and J lost 6; bases outside the gene matches: 12. CDR3 protein: CASRILPQGAAEAFF. In nucleotides, the CDR3 is TGTGCCAGTAGGATACTCCCGCAGGGGGCTGCTGAAGCTTTCTTT.

The chain has TRBV7-2 and TRBJ1-3, with 7 bases that match TRBD1. From germline, CDR1 is SGHTA and CDR2 FQGNSA. Germline trimming cut 4 bases from V and 0 bases from J; bases unmatched to any gene: 6. The CDR3 sequence is 16 residues long. The chain's CDR3 is CASSSTGVLSGNTIYF. CDR3 nucleotides: TGTGCCAGCAGCTCAACAGGGGTCCTCTCTGGAAACACCATATATTTT.

The chain is built from TRBV16 and TRBJ1-5; TRBD1 might be the D (6 bases). Looked up from germline, CDR1 is KGHSY and CDR2 is FQNENV. V gave up 4 bases and J gave up 0 bases, with 10 bases separating them. CDR3 length: 15 residues. Here the CDR3 DNA reads TGTGCCAGCAGCCTGGGACACAATAGCAATCAGCCCCAGCATTTT. Encoded protein: CASSLGHNSNQPQHF.